The rows below give T cell receptor beta chains drawn from one sample of a study of shared clonotypes between healthy human individuals. TCRdb's table, derived via immunoSEQ multiplex PCR, lists solely in-frame clones and lacks some. The profile shows about 680,000 clones, roughly 78% of them singletons. Specimen: memory CD4+ T cells sorted from blood. The receptors shown here come from a woman between 25 and 40 years old in good health. The CDR3 runs from the conserved cysteine through the conserved F or W. The D gene is left open where the match is weak. Size is stated for part of the rows, as once, few or many counts, or as a class when the clone is expanded.

>few|TRBV7-7|13|TRBD1|TRBJ2-3
CASSRGTGNTQYF
TGTGCCAGCAGCCGCGGGACAGGGAATACGCAGTATTTT
>NA|TRBV5-4|14|NA|TRBJ2-5
CASSLGAVQETQYF
TGTGCCAGCAGCTTGGGGGCAGTTCAAGAGACCCAGTACTTC
>NA|TRBV6-1|15|NA|TRBJ1-2
CASSEDPGRSYGYTF
TGTGCCAGCAGTGAAGATCCGGGACGGAGCTATGGCTACACCTTC
>NA|TRBV18|12|NA|TRBJ2-7
CASSPMTDEQYF
TGTGCCAGCTCACCGATGACTGACGAGCAGTACTTC
>NA|TRBV14|16|NA|TRBJ1-1
CASSQDGVGYNTEAFF
TGTGCCAGCAGCCAAGATGGGGTCGGGTACAACACTGAAGCTTTCTTT
>NA|TRBV6-5|15|TRBD1|TRBJ2-2
CASSYALQGPGELFF
TGTGCCAGCAGTTACGCTTTACAGGGGCCCGGGGAGCTGTTTTTT
>NA|TRBV30|14|NA|TRBJ2-2
CASSRGADTGELFF
TGTGCCTCCTCCCGGGGGGCGGACACCGGGGAGCTGTTTTTT
>few|TRBV13|17|NA|TRBJ2-1
CASSLRGARASPQEQFF
TGTGCCAGCAGCCTCCGGGGGGCCCGGGCATCTCCTCAAGAGCAGTTCTTC
>few|TRBV28|15|TRBD1|TRBJ2-1
CASSHYRGTDNEQFF
TGTGCCAGCAGTCATTACAGGGGGACGGACAATGAGCAGTTCTTC
>many|TRBV27|16|NA|TRBJ2-2
CASSLFAGSNTGELFF
TGTGCCAGCAGTTTATTCGCTGGGTCGAACACCGGGGAGCTGTTTTTT
>few|TRBV18|15|NA|TRBJ1-5
CASSPSLGGDQPQHF
TGTGCCAGCTCACCGTCACTCGGGGGAGATCAGCCCCAGCATTTT
>NA|TRBV18|15|TRBD1|TRBJ1-6
CASSTGQGGHSPLHF
TGTGCCAGCTCAACAGGACAGGGCGGACATTCACCCCTCCACTTT
>NA|TRBV10-3|11|NA|TRBJ2-2
CAIKNTGELFF
TGTGCCATCAAAAACACCGGGGAGCTGTTTTTT
>NA|TRBV28|15|TRBD1|TRBJ1-5
CAVKPTWTGVQPQHF
TGTGCCGTAAAACCCACCTGGACAGGGGTTCAGCCCCAGCATTTT
>NA|TRBV28|15|TRBD1|TRBJ2-5
CASSDRDRLRETQYF
TGTGCCAGCAGCGACCGGGACAGGCTCCGGGAGACCCAGTACTTC
>NA|TRBV19|14|NA|TRBJ2-2
CASSITLTTGELFF
TGTGCCAGTAGTATTACACTAACCACCGGGGAGCTGTTTTTT
>NA|TRBV9|16|NA|TRBJ2-3
CASSVGSGAYTDTQYF
TGTGCCAGCAGCGTAGGTTCGGGGGCGTACACAGATACGCAGTATTTT
>NA|TRBV2|16|NA|TRBJ2-3
CATSSGVPGHRDTQYF
TGTGCCACATCCTCTGGAGTTCCCGGGCATCGAGATACGCAGTATTTT
>NA|TRBV19|13|NA|TRBJ1-1
CASSNTGPTEAFF
TGTGCCAGTAGTAACACAGGGCCCACTGAAGCTTTCTTT
>many|TRBV7-6|15|TRBD1|TRBJ1-5
CASSWGQGSNQPQHF
TGTGCCAGCAGCTGGGGACAGGGAAGCAATCAGCCCCAGCATTTT
>NA|TRBV13|13|NA|TRBJ2-2
CASSPRYHGELFF
TGTGCCAGCAGCCCCCGCTATCACGGGGAGCTGTTTTTT
>NA|TRBV18|13|NA|TRBJ2-5
CASSPGLRETQYF
TGTGCCAGCTCACCAGGGCTTAGAGAGACCCAGTACTTC
>NA|TRBV6-5|13|NA|TRBJ1-5
CASSRDWEYPQHF
TGTGCCAGCAGTCGGGACTGGGAATACCCCCAGCATTTT
>NA|TRBV30|13|TRBD1|TRBJ1-4
CAWSTGGGEKLFF
TGTGCCTGGAGTACAGGGGGAGGTGAAAAACTGTTTTTT
>NA|TRBV30|13|NA|TRBJ2-7
CAWSVDLSYEQYF
TGTGCCTGGAGTGTGGATTTGTCCTACGAGCAGTACTTC
>once|TRBV28|16|TRBD2|TRBJ2-3
CASSWGLAGVMDTQYF
TGTGCCAGCAGTTGGGGACTAGCGGGAGTGATGGATACGCAGTATTTT
>NA|TRBV18|13|NA|TRBJ1-5
CASAGTPNQPQHF
TGTGCCAGCGCCGGGACACCGAATCAGCCCCAGCATTTT
>NA|TRBV4-1|12|TRBD1|TRBJ1-1
CASSSRQGEAFF
TGCGCCAGCAGCTCTCGACAGGGAGAAGCTTTCTTT
>NA|TRBV19|16|TRBD2|TRBJ2-2
CASSIRAGGGTGELFF
TGTGCCAGTAGTATAAGAGCGGGGGGCGGAACCGGGGAGCTGTTTTTT
>few|TRBV9|15|NA|TRBJ2-1
CASSVALASYNEQFF
TGTGCCAGCAGCGTAGCTCTAGCATCCTACAATGAGCAGTTCTTC
>NA|TRBV30|12|NA|TRBJ2-5
CAWAEGKETQYF
TGTGCCTGGGCGGAGGGGAAAGAGACCCAGTACTTC
>NA|TRBV28|14|NA|TRBJ2-7
CASRPLGDSYEQYF
TGTGCCAGCAGACCTCTGGGGGATTCCTACGAGCAGTACTTC
>NA|TRBV14|16|TRBD2|TRBJ2-5
CASSQRLAGGLKTQYF
TGTGCCAGCAGCCAAAGGCTAGCGGGAGGGCTGAAGACCCAGTACTTC
>NA|TRBV28|14|NA|TRBJ1-1
CASATEIMNTEAFF
TGTGCCTCGGCGACGGAAATCATGAACACTGAAGCTTTCTTT
>many|TRBV7-8|17|TRBD2|TRBJ2-2
CASSSSRPSGFTGELFF
TGTGCCAGCAGCTCTAGTCGCCCTAGCGGGTTTACCGGGGAGCTGTTTTTT
>NA|TRBV5-1|15|TRBD2|TRBJ2-1
CASSLRTSGGNEQFF
TGCGCCAGCAGCTTGCGAACTAGCGGAGGCAATGAGCAGTTCTTC
>NA|TRBV4-2|14|NA|TRBJ2-7
CASSLYGGGYEQYF
TGTGCCAGCAGCTTGTATGGGGGTGGTTACGAGCAGTACTTC
>few|TRBV7-9|15|NA|TRBJ1-5
CASSYAGTENQPQHF
TGTGCCAGCAGCTATGCCGGGACCGAGAATCAGCCCCAGCATTTT
>NA|TRBV6-1|14|TRBD2|TRBJ2-7
CASRNSGRGYEQYF
TGTGCCAGCAGGAATAGCGGGAGGGGCTACGAGCAGTACTTC
>NA|TRBV29-1|13|NA|TRBJ1-1
CSVEGFPDTEAFF
TGCAGCGTCGAGGGATTTCCGGACACTGAAGCTTTCTTT
>NA|TRBV18|15|TRBD2|TRBJ2-7
CASSPASQREGEQYF
TGTGCCAGCTCACCCGCTAGCCAGCGGGAGGGCGAGCAGTACTTC
>NA|TRBV11-3|15|NA|TRBJ2-3
CASSLGVLTPHTQYF
TGTGCCAGCAGCTTGGGGGTTCTCACTCCACATACGCAGTATTTT